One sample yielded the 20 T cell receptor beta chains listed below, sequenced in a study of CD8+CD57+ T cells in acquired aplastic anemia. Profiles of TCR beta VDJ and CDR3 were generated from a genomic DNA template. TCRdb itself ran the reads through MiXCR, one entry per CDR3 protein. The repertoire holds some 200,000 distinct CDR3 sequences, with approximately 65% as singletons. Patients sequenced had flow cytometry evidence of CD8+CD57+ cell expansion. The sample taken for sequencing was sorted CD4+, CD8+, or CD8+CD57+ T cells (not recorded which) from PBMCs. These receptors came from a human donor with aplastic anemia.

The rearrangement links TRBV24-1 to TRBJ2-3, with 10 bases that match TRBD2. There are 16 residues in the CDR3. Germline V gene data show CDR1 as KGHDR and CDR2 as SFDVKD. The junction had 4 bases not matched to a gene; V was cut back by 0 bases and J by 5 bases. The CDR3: CATSDLSPSGRDTQYF. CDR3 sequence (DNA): TGTGCCACCAGTGATTTGTCGCCTAGCGGGAGAGATACGCAGTATTTT.

The CDR3, as DNA: TGTGCCAGCACCCCTCTAGGCTCTGGAAACACCATATATTTT. The encoded protein is CASTPLGSGNTIYF. This chain connects TRBV7-9 to TRBJ1-3; D is undetermined. The germline V and J ends were trimmed by 7 bases and 0 bases, with 10 bases remaining between them. Looked up from germline, CDR1 is SEHNR and CDR2 is FQNEAQ (reference sequence). This CDR3 comprises 14 residues.

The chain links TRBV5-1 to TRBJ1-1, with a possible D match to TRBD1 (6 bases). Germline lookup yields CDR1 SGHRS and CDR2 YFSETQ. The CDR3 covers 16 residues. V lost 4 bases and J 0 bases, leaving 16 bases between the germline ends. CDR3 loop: CASSLGHWNLNTEAFF. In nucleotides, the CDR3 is TGCGCCAGCAGCCTGGGACACTGGAACTTGAACACTGAAGCTTTCTTT. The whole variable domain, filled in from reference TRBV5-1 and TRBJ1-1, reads KAGVTQTPRYLIKTRGQQVTLSCSPISGHRSVSWYQQTPGQGLQFLFEYFSETQRNKGNFPGRFSGRQFSNSRSEMNVSTLELGDSALYLCASSLGHWNLNTEAFFGQGTRLTVV.

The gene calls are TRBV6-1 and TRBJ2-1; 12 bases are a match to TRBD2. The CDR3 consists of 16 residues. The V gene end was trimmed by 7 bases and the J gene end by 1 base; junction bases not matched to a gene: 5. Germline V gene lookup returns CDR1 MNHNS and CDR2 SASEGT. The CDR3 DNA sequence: TGTGCCAGCACCAAGACTAGCGGGGGATCCTACAATGAGCAGTTCTTC. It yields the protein CASTKTSGGSYNEQFF.

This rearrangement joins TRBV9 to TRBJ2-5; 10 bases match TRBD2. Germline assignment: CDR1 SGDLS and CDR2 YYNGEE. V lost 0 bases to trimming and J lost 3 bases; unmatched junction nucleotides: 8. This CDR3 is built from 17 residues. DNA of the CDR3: TGTGCCAGCAGCGTAGGCACAACCACTAGCGGGAAAGAGACCCAGTACTTC. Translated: CASSVGTTTSGKETQYF.

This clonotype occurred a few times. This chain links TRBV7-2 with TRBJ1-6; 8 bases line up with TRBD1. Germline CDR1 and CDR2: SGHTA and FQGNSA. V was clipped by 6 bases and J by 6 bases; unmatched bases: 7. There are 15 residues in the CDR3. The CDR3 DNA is TGTGCCAGCAGTCTGGGACAGGAGTTTAATTCACCCCTCCACTTT. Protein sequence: CASSLGQEFNSPLHF.

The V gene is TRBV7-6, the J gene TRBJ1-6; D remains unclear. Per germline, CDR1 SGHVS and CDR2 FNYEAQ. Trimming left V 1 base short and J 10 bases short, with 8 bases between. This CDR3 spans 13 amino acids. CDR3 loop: CASSLGAGSPLHF. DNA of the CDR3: TGTGCCAGCAGCTTAGGCGCGGGATCACCCCTCCACTTT. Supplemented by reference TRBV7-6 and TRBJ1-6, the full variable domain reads GAGVSQSPRYKVTKRGQDVALRCDPISGHVSLYWYRQALGQGPEFLTYFNYEAQQDKSGLPNDRFSAERPEGSISTLTIQRTEQRDSAMYRCASSLGAGSPLHFGNGTRLTVT.

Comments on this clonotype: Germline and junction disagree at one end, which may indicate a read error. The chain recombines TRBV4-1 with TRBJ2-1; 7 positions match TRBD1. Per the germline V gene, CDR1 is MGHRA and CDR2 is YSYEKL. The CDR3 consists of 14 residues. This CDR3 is CASRYAGTVNEQFF. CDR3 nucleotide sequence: TGTGCCAGCAGATATGCCGGGACAGTCAATGAGCAGTTCTTC.

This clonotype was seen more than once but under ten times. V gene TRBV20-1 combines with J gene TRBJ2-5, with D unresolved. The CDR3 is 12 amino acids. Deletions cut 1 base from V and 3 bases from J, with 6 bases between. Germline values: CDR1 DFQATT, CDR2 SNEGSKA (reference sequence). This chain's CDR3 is CSARGSEETQYF. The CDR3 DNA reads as TGCAGTGCTAGAGGGTCAGAAGAGACCCAGTACTTC.

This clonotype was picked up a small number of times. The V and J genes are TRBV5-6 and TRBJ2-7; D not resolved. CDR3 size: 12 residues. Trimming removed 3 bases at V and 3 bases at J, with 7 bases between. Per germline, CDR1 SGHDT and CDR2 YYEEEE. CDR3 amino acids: CASSSGNYEQYF. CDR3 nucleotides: TGTGCCAGCAGCTCCGGTAACTACGAGCAGTACTTC.

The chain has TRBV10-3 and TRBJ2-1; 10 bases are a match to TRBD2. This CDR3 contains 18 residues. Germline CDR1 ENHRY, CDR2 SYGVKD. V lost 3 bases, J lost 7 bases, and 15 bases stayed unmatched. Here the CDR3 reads CAISELDKLAGAGNEQFF. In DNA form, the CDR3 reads TGTGCCATCAGTGAATTGGATAAGCTAGCGGGAGCGGGTAATGAGCAGTTCTTC.

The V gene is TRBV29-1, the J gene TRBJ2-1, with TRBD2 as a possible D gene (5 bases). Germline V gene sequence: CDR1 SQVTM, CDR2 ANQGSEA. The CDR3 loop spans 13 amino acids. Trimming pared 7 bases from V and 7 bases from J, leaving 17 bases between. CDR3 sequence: CSGRLPTRNEQFF. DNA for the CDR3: TGCAGCGGCCGACTACCTACTAGGAATGAGCAGTTCTTC.

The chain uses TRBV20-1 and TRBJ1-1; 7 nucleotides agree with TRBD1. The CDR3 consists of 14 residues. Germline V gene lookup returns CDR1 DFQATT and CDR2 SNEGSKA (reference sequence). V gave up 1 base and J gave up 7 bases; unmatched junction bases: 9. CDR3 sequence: CSARGVPGTDEAFF. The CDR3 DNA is TGCAGTGCTAGAGGAGTACCCGGGACAGATGAAGCTTTCTTT.

The CDR3 DNA is TGTGCCAGCAGCTTTAAGACAGGGCCCTACGAGCAGTACTTC. It yields the protein CASSFKTGPYEQYF. This chain connects TRBV7-8 to TRBJ2-7; TRBD1 aligns across 7 bases. V was clipped by 3 bases and J by 2 bases; unmatched bases: 4. There are 14 residues in the CDR3. Germline V gives CDR1 SGHVS, CDR2 FQNEAQ.

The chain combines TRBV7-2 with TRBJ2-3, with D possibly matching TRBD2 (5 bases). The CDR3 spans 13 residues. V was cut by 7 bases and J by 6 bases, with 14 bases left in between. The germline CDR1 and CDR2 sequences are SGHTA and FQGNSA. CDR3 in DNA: TGTGCCAGCACTGGGAGCGGTGGGGATACGCAGTATTTT. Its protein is CASTGSGGDTQYF.

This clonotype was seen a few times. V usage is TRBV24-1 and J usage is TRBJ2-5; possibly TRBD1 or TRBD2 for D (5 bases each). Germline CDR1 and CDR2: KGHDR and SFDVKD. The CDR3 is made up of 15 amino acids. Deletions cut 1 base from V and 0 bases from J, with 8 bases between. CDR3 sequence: CATSDFEGNQETQYF. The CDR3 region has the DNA TGTGCCACCAGTGATTTTGAGGGGAACCAAGAGACCCAGTACTTC.

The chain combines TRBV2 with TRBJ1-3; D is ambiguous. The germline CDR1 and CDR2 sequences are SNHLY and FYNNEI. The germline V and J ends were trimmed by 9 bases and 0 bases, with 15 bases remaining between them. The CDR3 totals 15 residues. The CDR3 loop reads CASLSLVGSGNTIYF. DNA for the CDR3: TGTGCCAGTCTCTCCTTAGTAGGCTCTGGAAACACCATATATTTT.

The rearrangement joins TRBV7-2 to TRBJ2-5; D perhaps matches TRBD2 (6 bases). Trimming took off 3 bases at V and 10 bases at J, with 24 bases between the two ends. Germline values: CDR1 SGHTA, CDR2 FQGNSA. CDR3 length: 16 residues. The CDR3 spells CASSLAGTRDKRGQYF. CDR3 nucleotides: TGTGCCAGCAGCTTGGCGGGAACTAGGGATAAGAGAGGCCAGTACTTC.

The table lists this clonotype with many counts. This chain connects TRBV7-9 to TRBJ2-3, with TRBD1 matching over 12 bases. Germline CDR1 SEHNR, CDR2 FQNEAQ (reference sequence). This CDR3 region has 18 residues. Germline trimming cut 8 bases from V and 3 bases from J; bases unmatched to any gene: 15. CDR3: CASEGLGDRGQWTDTQYF. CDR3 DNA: TGTGCCAGCGAGGGCCTTGGGGACAGGGGGCAGTGGACAGATACGCAGTATTTT. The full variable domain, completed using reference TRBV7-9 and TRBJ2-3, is DTGVSQNPRHKITKRGQNVTFRCDPISEHNRLYWYRQTLGQGPEFLTYFQNEAQLEKSRLLSDRFSAERPKGSFSTLEIQRTEQGDSAMYLCASEGLGDRGQWTDTQYFGPGTRLTVL.

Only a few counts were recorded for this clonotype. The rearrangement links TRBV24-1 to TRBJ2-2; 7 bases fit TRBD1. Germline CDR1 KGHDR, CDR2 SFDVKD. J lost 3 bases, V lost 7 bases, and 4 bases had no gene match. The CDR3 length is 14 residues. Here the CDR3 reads CATRGTVDTGELFF. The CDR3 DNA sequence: TGTGCCACCAGGGGGACAGTCGACACCGGGGAGCTGTTTTTT.